The 14 T cell receptor beta chains below come from one sample, sequenced in a study of graft-versus-host responses after intestinal transplantation. The method was immunoSEQ multiplex PCR; TCRdb's version includes in-frame clones alone and lacks a portion of them. The sample lists 80,000 to 95,000 clones, 88% occurring once. No cognate antigen is known for these TCRs. The source was unstimulated CD4+ T cells sorted from spleen or lymph node cells, collected before transplant. The receptors derive from a human donor who was the organ donor for an intestinal transplant.

This chain joins TRBV28 and TRBJ2-7; no firm D call. Germline lookup yields CDR1 MDHEN and CDR2 SYDVKM. The CDR3 totals 12 residues. The V gene lost 5 bases and the J gene lost 0 bases, with 5 bases spanning the gap. The CDR3 region has the DNA TGTGCCAGCAGTGCGCGCTCCTACGAGCAGTACTTC. Translating it yields CASSARSYEQYF. The whole variable domain, filled in from reference TRBV28 and TRBJ2-7, reads DVKVTQSSRYLVKRTGEKVFLECVQDMDHENMFWYRQDPGLGLRLIYFSYDVKMKEKGDIPEGYSVSREKKERFSLILESASTNQTSMYLCASSARSYEQYFGPGTRLTVT.

V is TRBV5-4 and J is TRBJ2-5; 7 bases align to TRBD2. Germline CDR1 is SGHNT and CDR2 is YYREEE (reference sequence). V lost 4 bases to trimming and J lost 1 base; unmatched junction nucleotides: 4. The CDR3 extends over 14 amino acids. The CDR3 sequence is CASSLTSPQETQYF. Written as DNA, the CDR3 is TGTGCCAGCAGCCTGACTAGCCCCCAAGAGACCCAGTACTTC.

The chain couples TRBV6-6 to TRBJ1-2, with 7 bases fitting TRBD1. V shed 6 bases and J 8 bases; nucleotides not matched to a gene: 12. This CDR3 is built from 14 residues. Germline CDR1 is MNHNY and CDR2 is SVGAGI (reference sequence). CDR3 protein: CASRSTDRVWGYTF. The CDR3 DNA reads as TGTGCCAGCAGGAGCACCGACAGGGTTTGGGGCTACACCTTC.

This clone was detected once. This CDR3 reads CASSLSGGETYEQYF. CDR3 coding DNA: TGTGCCAGCAGTTTATCTGGCGGGGAGACCTACGAGCAGTACTTC. The chain carries TRBV28 and TRBJ2-7, with D maybe TRBD2 (6 bases). The CDR3 runs 15 residues. Germline V CDR1 and CDR2: MDHEN, SYDVKM. Trimming shortened V by 1 base and J by 2 bases, and 12 bases separated the two germline ends.

Regarding this clone: One end of the junction fails to match germline, which may point to a read error. This sequence joins TRBV7-7 and TRBJ2-5; maybe TRBD2 (5 bases). The CDR3 length is 13 residues. Germline CDR1 is SSHAT and CDR2 is FNYEAQ (reference sequence). CDR3 region: CASSFGHGKTQYF. The DNA of the CDR3 is TGTGCTAGCAGCTTCGGCCACGGGAAGACCCAGTACTTC.

The chain couples TRBV9 to TRBJ2-3; possibly TRBD1 for D (5 bases). Trimming took off 4 bases at V and 0 bases at J, with 12 bases between the two ends. From germline, CDR1 is SGDLS and CDR2 YYNGEE. CDR3 length: 15 residues. For the CDR3, the DNA is TGTGCCAGCAGCCCCAGGGTCCCTAGCACAGATACGCAGTATTTT. Translation gives CASSPRVPSTDTQYF.

The chain uses TRBV9 and TRBJ2-2, with D possibly matching TRBD2 (5 bases). CDR1 and CDR2 from the germline V gene are SGDLS and YYNGEE. The V and J ends lost 4 bases and 2 bases respectively, with 12 bases between them. This CDR3 spans 15 amino acids. In DNA, the CDR3 is TGTGCCAGCAGCCCCTCGGGGATAAACACCGGGGAGCTGTTTTTT. This sequence encodes CASSPSGINTGELFF.

The genes are TRBV7-8 and TRBJ2-1; TRBD1 is a possible D gene (6 bases). Germline CDR1 SGHVS, CDR2 FQNEAQ. The ends were cut back, 7 bases at V and 4 bases at J, with 11 bases in the middle. The CDR3 totals 13 residues. CDR3 loop: CASTLDSYNEQFF. CDR3 DNA: TGTGCCAGCACCCTGGACAGTTACAATGAGCAGTTCTTC. The complete variable domain, with remaining parts taken from reference TRBV7-8 and TRBJ2-1, reads GAGVSQSPRYKVAKRGQDVALRCDPISGHVSLFWYQQALGQGPEFLTYFQNEAQLDKSGLPSDRFFAERPEGSVSTLKIQRTQQEDSAVYLCASTLDSYNEQFFGPGTRLTVL.

The chain is built from TRBV6-1 and TRBJ2-7, with unresolved D. This CDR3 contains 15 residues. Trimming cost V 3 bases and J 3 bases, with 15 bases left between them. The germline CDR1 and CDR2 sequences are MNHNS and SASEGT. CDR3 region: CASSDGLAASYEQYF. The CDR3 DNA is TGTGCCAGCAGTGATGGGTTGGCGGCAAGCTACGAGCAGTACTTC.

The CDR3 is CASGASGSKEYF. In nucleotides, the CDR3 is TGTGCCAGCGGCGCAAGCGGCAGCAAGGAGTATTTT. The V and J genes are TRBV9 and TRBJ2-3, with D possibly matching TRBD2 (5 bases). Germline V gene sequence: CDR1 SGDLS, CDR2 YYNGEE. The CDR3 contains 12 residues. V lost 7 bases to trimming and J lost 13 bases, with 19 bases between them.

The CDR3 region is CASSQGGGGIQYF. CDR3 bases: TGTGCCAGCAGTCAAGGTGGGGGGGGGATTCAGTACTTC. The chain joins TRBV27 to TRBJ2-4; 7 nucleotides align to TRBD2. The CDR3 is made up of 13 amino acids. V lost 5 bases, J lost 10 bases, and 8 bases stayed unmatched. Germline V gene data show CDR1 as MNHEY and CDR2 as SMNVEV (reference sequence).

The J gene is TRBJ2-3, the V gene TRBV12-5; TRBD2 agrees at 11 bases. The CDR3 length is 17 residues. Trimming removed 2 bases from V and 6 bases from J; junction bases left unmatched: 10. The V gene's germline CDR1 is LGHNT and CDR2 FRNRAP. CDR3 nucleotide sequence: TGTGCTAGTGGTTTGTCCCCTAGCGGGAGGACTGGGGATACGCAGTATTTT. Its protein is CASGLSPSGRTGDTQYF.

The genes are TRBV7-3 and TRBJ2-1; maybe TRBD2 (6 bases). V gave up 2 bases and J gave up 9 bases, with 14 bases separating them. The CDR3 loop spans 14 amino acids. CDR1 SGHTA and CDR2 FQGTGA come from the germline V gene. CDR3 sequence reads: CASSLARDSPEQFF. In DNA, the CDR3 is TGTGCCAGCAGCTTAGCCCGGGACTCACCTGAGCAGTTCTTC. Combining the CDR3 with reference TRBV7-3 and TRBJ2-1 gives the whole variable domain GAGVSQTPSNKVTEKGKYVELRCDPISGHTALYWYRQSLGQGPEFLIYFQGTGAADDSGLPNDRFFAVRPEGSVSTLKIQRTERGDSAVYLCASSLARDSPEQFFGPGTRLTVL.

The chain couples TRBV14 to TRBJ1-1, with D uncertain. CDR1 SGHDN and CDR2 FVKESK come from the germline V gene. V was shortened by 3 bases and J by 1 base, with 9 bases between the two germline ends. The CDR3 covers 14 residues. Written as DNA, the CDR3 is TGTGCCAGCAGCCATCTATCGGGGAACACTGAAGCTTTCTTT. Translation gives CASSHLSGNTEAFF.